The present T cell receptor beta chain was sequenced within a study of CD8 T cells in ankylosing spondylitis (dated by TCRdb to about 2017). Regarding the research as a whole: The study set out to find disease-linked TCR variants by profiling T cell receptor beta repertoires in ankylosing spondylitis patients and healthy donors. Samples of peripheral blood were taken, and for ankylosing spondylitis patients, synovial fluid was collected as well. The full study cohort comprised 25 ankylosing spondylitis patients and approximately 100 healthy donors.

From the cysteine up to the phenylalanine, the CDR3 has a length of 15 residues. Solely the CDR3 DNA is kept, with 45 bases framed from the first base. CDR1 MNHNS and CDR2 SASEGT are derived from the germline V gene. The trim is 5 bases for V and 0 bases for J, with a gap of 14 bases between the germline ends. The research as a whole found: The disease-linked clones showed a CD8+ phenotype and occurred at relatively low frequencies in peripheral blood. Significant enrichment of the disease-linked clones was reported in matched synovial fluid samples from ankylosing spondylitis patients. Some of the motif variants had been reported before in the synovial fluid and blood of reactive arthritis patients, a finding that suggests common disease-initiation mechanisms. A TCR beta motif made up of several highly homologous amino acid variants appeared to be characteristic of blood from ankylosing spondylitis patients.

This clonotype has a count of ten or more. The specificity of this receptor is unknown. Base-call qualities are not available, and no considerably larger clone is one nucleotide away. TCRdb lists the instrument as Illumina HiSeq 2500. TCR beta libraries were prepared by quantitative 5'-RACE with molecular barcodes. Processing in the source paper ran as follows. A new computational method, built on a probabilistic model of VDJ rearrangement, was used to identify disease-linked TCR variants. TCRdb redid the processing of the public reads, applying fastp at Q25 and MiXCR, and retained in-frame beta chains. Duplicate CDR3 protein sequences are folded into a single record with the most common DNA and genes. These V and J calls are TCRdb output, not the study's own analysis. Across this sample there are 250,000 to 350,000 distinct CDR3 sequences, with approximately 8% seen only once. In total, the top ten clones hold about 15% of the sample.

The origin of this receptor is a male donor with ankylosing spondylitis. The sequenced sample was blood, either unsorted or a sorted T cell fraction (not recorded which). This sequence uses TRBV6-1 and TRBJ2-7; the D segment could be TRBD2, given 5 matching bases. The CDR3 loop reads CASSRTGISSYEQYF. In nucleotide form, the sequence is TGTGCCAGCAGTCGGACTGGGATTAGCTCCTACGAGCAGTACTTC.